Included here is one T cell receptor (beta chain) sequence, with context. This entry belongs to a study of blood T cell repertoires in COVID-19. Across the study: COVID-19 samples from acute and convalescent phases originated in the United States, Italy and Spain.

Methods used by the authors: Estimation of nucleated cell counts relied on the amplification of reference gene primers. TCRdb's table, derived via immunoSEQ multiplex PCR, lists solely in-frame clones and lacks some. That table is the source of V, J and clone size, and D and trimming were worked out from the DNA. Among roughly 410,000 clones listed, approximately 87% were seen once. The CDR3 consists of 14 residues. Germline trimming cut 5 bases from V and 6 bases from J; bases unmatched to any gene: 9. CDR1 and CDR2 (germline): SGHAT, FQNNGV. Patients from Seattle were sampled longitudinally, starting during active infection.

V and J are TRBV11-2 and TRBJ1-1, with 7 bases fitting TRBD1. The origin of this receptor is a woman aged 60-75 years with COVID-19, enrolled during active disease. Source material: peripheral blood. The CDR3: CASSQRQGPAEAFF. CDR3 nucleotide sequence: TGTGCCAGCAGCCAGCGACAGGGTCCGGCTGAAGCTTTCTTT.